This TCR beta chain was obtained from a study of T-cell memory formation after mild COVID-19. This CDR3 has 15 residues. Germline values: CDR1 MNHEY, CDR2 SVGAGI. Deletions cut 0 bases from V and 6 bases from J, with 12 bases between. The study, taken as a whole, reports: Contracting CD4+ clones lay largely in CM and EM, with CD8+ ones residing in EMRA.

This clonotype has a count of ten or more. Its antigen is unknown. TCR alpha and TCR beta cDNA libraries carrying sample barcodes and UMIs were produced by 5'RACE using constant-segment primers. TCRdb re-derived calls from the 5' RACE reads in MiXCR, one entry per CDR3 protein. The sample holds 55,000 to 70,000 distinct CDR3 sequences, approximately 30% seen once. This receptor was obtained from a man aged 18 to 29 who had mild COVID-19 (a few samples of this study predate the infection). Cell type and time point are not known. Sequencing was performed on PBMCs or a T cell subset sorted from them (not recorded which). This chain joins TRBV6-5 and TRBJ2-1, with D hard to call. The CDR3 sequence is CASSYSRPSINEQFF. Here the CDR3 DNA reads TGTGCCAGCAGTTACTCGAGACCGTCTATCAATGAGCAGTTCTTC.